These 2 T cell receptor beta chains originate from one sample sequenced in a study of CD8+ T cells in alopecia areata (dated by TCRdb to about 2018). In light of the paper, this sample's treatment or condition label describes: oral pan-JAK inhibitor, 5-10 mg twice daily. Preparation of the library involved the immunoSEQ multiplex PCR assay. RNA was extracted from all samples and reverse transcribed into cDNA, which served as template for TCR sequencing. TCRdb took this table from immuneACCESS and kept in-frame rearrangements with V and J called. Such tables lack part of the clones; where checked against another copy, unresolved V genes explain under half of the gap, and the rest is unexplained. In this sample the table shows 150,000 to 200,000 clones, under 80% of which occur a single time. About 1.3% of the sample is taken by the ten largest. This sample comprised CD4+ T cells sorted from blood, obtained at approximately week 50, from a patient treated with tofacitinib. These receptors originate from a human donor with alopecia areata.

This clone was seen a handful of times. The chain combines TRBV15 with TRBJ1-1, with D unresolved. V was cut by 0 bases and J by 3 bases, with 8 bases left in between. Germline CDR1 is LNHNV and CDR2 is YYDKDF (reference sequence). The CDR3 runs 14 residues. The CDR3 DNA follows: TGTGCCACCAGCAGAGATGCGACCGACACTGAAGCTTTCTTT. This codes for CATSRDATDTEAFF.

The chain couples TRBV29-1 to TRBJ1-1; the match to TRBD1 covers 7 bases. There are 13 residues in the CDR3. Losses at the gene ends were 4 bases for V and 2 bases for J; bases not matched to a gene: 4. Germline CDR1 reads SQVTM; CDR2 reads ANQGSEA. In nucleotides, the CDR3 is TGCAGCGTTGGGGGACAGACTAACACTGAAGCTTTCTTT. This translates into CSVGGQTNTEAFF.